This TCR beta chain was captured in a study of blood T cell repertoires in COVID-19. The overall study: There were acute and convalescent COVID-19 samples, and they came from the United States, Italy and Spain. Sources were T cells, B-cell-depleted T cells, or PBMCs; the material itself was cDNA or gDNA.

Under the authors' procedure: Reference gene primer amplification gave nucleated cell count estimates. The repertoire was sequenced with immunoSEQ multiplex PCR; TCRdb's copy has only in-frame clones and lacks some. The V and J calls and clone size come from that table; D and trimming were worked out from the DNA. The sample shows 120,000 to 150,000 clones, 65% to 80% of them seen only once. The germline V gene encodes CDR1 SGHRS and CDR2 YFSETQ. The CDR3 totals 13 residues. Germline trimming cut 4 bases from V and 9 bases from J; bases unmatched to any gene: 7. The TCR was taken from a man between 60 and 70 years old with acute or convalescent COVID-19. The V call is TRBV5-1, the J call TRBJ2-1, with 7 bases lining up with TRBD1. Sequences were obtained from peripheral blood. Here the CDR3 DNA reads TGCGCCAGCAGCCCGGACAGGTCCAGTGAGCAGTTCTTC. This encodes CASSPDRSSEQFF.